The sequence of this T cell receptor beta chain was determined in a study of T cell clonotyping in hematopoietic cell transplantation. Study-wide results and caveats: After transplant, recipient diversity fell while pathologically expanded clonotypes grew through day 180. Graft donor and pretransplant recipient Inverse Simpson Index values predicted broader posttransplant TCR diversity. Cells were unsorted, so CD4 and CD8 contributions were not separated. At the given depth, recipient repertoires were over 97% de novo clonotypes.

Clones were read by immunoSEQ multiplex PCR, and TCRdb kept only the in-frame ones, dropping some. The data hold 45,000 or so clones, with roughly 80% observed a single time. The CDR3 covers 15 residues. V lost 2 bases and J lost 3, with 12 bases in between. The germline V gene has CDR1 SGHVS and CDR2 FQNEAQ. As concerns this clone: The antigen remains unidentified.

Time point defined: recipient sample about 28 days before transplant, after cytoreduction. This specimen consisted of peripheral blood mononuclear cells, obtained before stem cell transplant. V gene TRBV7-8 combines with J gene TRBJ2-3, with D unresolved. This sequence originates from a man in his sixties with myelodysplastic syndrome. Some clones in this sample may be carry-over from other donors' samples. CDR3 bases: TGTGCCAGCAGCTTAACGAGTCTGGATACAGATACGCAGTATTTT. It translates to CASSLTSLDTDTQYF. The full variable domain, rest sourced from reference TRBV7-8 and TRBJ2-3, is GAGVSQSPRYKVAKRGQDVALRCDPISGHVSLFWYQQALGQGPEFLTYFQNEAQLDKSGLPSDRFFAERPEGSVSTLKIQRTQQEDSAVYLCASSLTSLDTDTQYFGPGTRLTVL.